This is a list of T cell receptor beta chains from one sample in a study of blood T cell repertoires in COVID-19. The data were produced by immunoSEQ multiplex PCR, yet TCRdb's version contains in-frame clones alone and is incomplete. The sample has over 70,000 clones; roughly 84% are singletons. The specimen sequenced was peripheral blood. The receptors were gathered from a man aged 25 to 40 with COVID-19, enrolled during active disease. CDR3s include the opening cysteine and the closing phenylalanine or tryptophan. The order of the fields is J gene, V gene, clone size, D gene, CDR3 protein, CDR3 DNA. D genes are given only for firm matches. Part of the rows lack a size; the others show once, few, many or a class for expanded clones.

>TRBJ1-5|TRBV5-5|.|.
CASSGGGGNQPQHF
TGTGCCAGCAGCGGAGGCGGGGGTAATCAGCCCCAGCATTTT
>TRBJ2-1|TRBV29-1|.|TRBD2
CSVEGLAEYNEQFF
TGCAGCGTGGAGGGACTAGCGGAATACAATGAGCAGTTCTTC
>TRBJ2-3|TRBV6-2/TRBV6-3|.|.
CASSYGQNTQYF
TGTGCCAGCAGTTACGGACAAAATACGCAGTATTTT
>TRBJ2-7|TRBV6-5|.|TRBD2
CASSPYGGSSEQYF
TGTGCCAGCAGCCCCTATGGCGGGAGTTCGGAGCAGTACTTC
>TRBJ2-5|TRBV5-4|.|TRBD2
CASSLIGTTGSTQYF
TGTGCCAGCAGCCTTATCGGGACTACCGGATCTACCCAGTACTTC
>TRBJ2-7|TRBV4-3|.|.
CASSQDTAGAYEQYF
TGCGCCAGCAGCCAAGACACGGCAGGCGCCTACGAGCAGTACTTC
>TRBJ1-1|TRBV11-3|.|.
CASSSNRMNTEAFF
TGTGCCAGCAGCTCCAATAGAATGAACACTGAAGCTTTCTTT
>TRBJ1-3|TRBV7-2|.|.
CASSLGRNTIYF
TGTGCCAGCAGCTTAGGCCGGAACACCATATATTTT
>TRBJ1-4|TRBV7-9|few|TRBD1
CASSLVGTDEKLFF
TGTGCCAGCAGCTTAGTCGGGACAGATGAAAAACTGTTTTTT
>TRBJ1-1|TRBV28|once|.
CASSLTSTEAFF
TGTGCCAGCAGTTTAACGAGTACCGAAGCTTTCTTT
>TRBJ1-1|TRBV5-4|.|.
CASSLQAGNTEAFF
TGTGCCAGCAGCTTGCAGGCGGGGAACACTGAAGCTTTCTTT
>TRBJ2-3|TRBV10-2|.|TRBD2
CAPSGLASYTQYF
TGCGCCCCCTCAGGACTAGCATCATATACGCAGTATTTT
>TRBJ2-4|TRBV6-2/TRBV6-3|.|TRBD2
CASSYRGGLAKNIQYF
TGTGCCAGCAGTTACCGCGGGGGACTAGCCAAAAACATTCAGTACTTC
>TRBJ2-5|TRBV30|.|TRBD2
CAWEVGAGAGETQYF
TGTGCCTGGGAGGTTGGGGCGGGAGCTGGGGAGACCCAGTACTTC
>TRBJ2-1|TRBV25-1|.|.
CATLPGASYNEQFF
TGTGCCACCCTCCCGGGAGCTTCCTACAATGAGCAGTTCTTC
>TRBJ2-1|TRBV19|.|TRBD2
CASSNSGSPYNEQFF
TGTGCCAGTAGTAATAGCGGGAGCCCCTACAATGAGCAGTTCTTC
>TRBJ2-2|TRBV4-2|.|TRBD2
CASSRPSSGNTGELFF
TGTGCCAGCAGCCGACCCTCTAGCGGGAACACCGGGGAGCTGTTTTTT
>TRBJ1-1|TRBV2|.|.
CASSEAGEGTEAFF
TGTGCCAGCAGTGAAGCAGGGGAGGGCACTGAAGCTTTCTTT
>TRBJ1-1|TRBV12-3/TRBV12-4|.|.
CASSLEQNTEAFF
TGTGCCAGCAGTTTAGAACAAAACACTGAAGCTTTCTTT
>TRBJ2-7|TRBV19|.|.
CASAPGLTYEQYF
TGTGCCAGTGCCCCGGGACTCACCTACGAGCAGTACTTC
>TRBJ1-5|TRBV7-9|.|.
CASSSTGQDQPQHF
TGTGCCAGCAGCTCAACAGGGCAGGACCAGCCCCAGCATTTT
>TRBJ2-7|TRBV4-1|.|.
CASSQDTNTGLYEQYF
TGCGCCAGCAGCCAAGACACGAACACAGGCCTCTACGAGCAGTACTTC
>TRBJ1-3|TRBV4-1|.|TRBD1
CASSQGAYRGSAGNTIYF
TGCGCCAGCAGCCAAGGGGCATACAGGGGGAGTGCTGGAAACACCATATATTTT
>TRBJ1-1|TRBV10-2|.|.
CATRTEVNTEAFF
TGCGCCACCAGGACAGAGGTGAACACTGAAGCTTTCTTT
>TRBJ2-7|TRBV15|few|TRBD2
CATSRGTSAYEQYF
TGTGCCACCAGCAGAGGGACTAGCGCCTACGAGCAGTACTTC
>TRBJ2-3|TRBV3-1/TRBV3-2|.|TRBD1
CASSTQGPDTQYF
TGTGCCAGCAGCACACAGGGGCCAGATACGCAGTATTTT
>TRBJ1-1|TRBV29-1|.|TRBD1
CSVAWRRTGVLKVNTEAFF
TGCAGCGTAGCTTGGAGGAGGACAGGGGTATTAAAGGTGAACACTGAAGCTTTCTTT
>TRBJ1-1|TRBV6-5|.|.
CASSYSIRGFEAFF
TGTGCCAGCAGTTACTCGATTCGGGGATTTGAAGCTTTCTTT
>TRBJ1-2|TRBV5-6|.|TRBD1
CASSPGQGDYGYTF
TGTGCCAGCAGCCCGGGACAGGGAGACTATGGCTACACCTTC
>TRBJ2-7|TRBV6-1|once|TRBD2
CASSEGLADNYEQYF
TGTGCCAGCAGTGAGGGACTAGCGGATAACTACGAGCAGTACTTC
>TRBJ1-2|TRBV7-8|.|.
CASSQDQGNYGYTF
TGTGCCAGCAGCCAAGATCAGGGGAACTATGGCTACACCTTC
>TRBJ1-6|TRBV28|.|TRBD1
CASSTGTGQNSPLHF
TGTGCCAGCAGTACCGGGACAGGGCAAAATTCACCCCTCCACTTT
>TRBJ1-4|TRBV12-3/TRBV12-4|.|.
CASSLNEKLFF
TGTGCCAGCAGTCTTAATGAAAAACTGTTTTTT
>TRBJ2-3|TRBV9|once|.
CASSAQVEGPDTQYF
TGTGCCAGCAGCGCCCAAGTTGAGGGCCCAGATACGCAGTATTTT
>TRBJ2-1|TRBV9|.|.
CASSVELGTINNEQFF
TGTGCCAGCAGCGTAGAGTTAGGGACAATCAACAATGAGCAGTTCTTC
>TRBJ2-7|TRBV28|.|TRBD1
CASTLIRGQGYEQYF
TGTGCGAGCACCCTCATCAGGGGGCAGGGCTACGAGCAGTACTTC
>TRBJ1-4|TRBV9|.|.
CASSPILRASNEKLFF
TGTGCCAGCAGCCCAATACTCAGGGCCTCTAATGAAAAACTGTTTTTT
>TRBJ2-1|TRBV5-1|.|.
CASSLGGFSYNEQFF
TGCGCCAGCAGCCTCGGCGGGTTCTCCTACAATGAGCAGTTCTTC
>TRBJ2-5|TRBV30|once|TRBD2
CAWIAGGRETQYF
TGTGCCTGGATAGCGGGGGGGCGGGAGACCCAGTACTTC
>TRBJ2-2|TRBV27|.|TRBD1
CAVGQGLSGELFF
TGTGCCGTGGGACAGGGGCTTTCCGGGGAGCTGTTTTTT
>TRBJ1-1|TRBV5-6|.|.
CASSADTGLYTEAFF
TGTGCCAGCAGCGCCGATACAGGGTTGTACACTGAAGCTTTCTTT
>TRBJ2-1|TRBV6-2/TRBV6-3|.|.
CASSDTGSAQFF
TGTGCCAGCAGTGACACAGGGTCTGCGCAGTTCTTC
>TRBJ2-3|TRBV30|.|TRBD2
CAWRGLAGFPDTQYF
TGTGCCTGGAGGGGACTAGCGGGATTCCCCGATACGCAGTATTTT